The T cell receptor (beta chain) under discussion was sequenced for a study of blood T cells in healthy people across ages. Study-level points and caveats: Naive CD4+ cells and diversity were both higher in long-lived donors than in aged donors.

This CDR3 has 14 residues. The germline CDR1 and CDR2 sequences are SQVTM and ANQGSEA. The trim removed 4 bases at V and 1 base at J, leaving 3 bases unmatched. A sample-barcoded 5' primer and a J-beta primer mix were used in a second PCR of roughly 7 to 12 cycles. MiXCR was run by TCRdb on the 5' RACE reads, yielding one entry per CDR3 protein. The table lists hundreds of thousands of distinct CDR3 sequences, 40% to 45% of them singletons. This clonotype has a handful of counts. Antigen: not known. This clonotype was sampled from a man at least 80 years old in good health. The V gene is TRBV29-1, the J gene TRBJ2-2; 7 positions agree with TRBD2. Sequenced: blood. CDR3 coding DNA: TGCAGCGTTGCCCAGCGGGAGAACACCGGGGAGCTGTTTTTT. It is translated as CSVAQRENTGELFF.